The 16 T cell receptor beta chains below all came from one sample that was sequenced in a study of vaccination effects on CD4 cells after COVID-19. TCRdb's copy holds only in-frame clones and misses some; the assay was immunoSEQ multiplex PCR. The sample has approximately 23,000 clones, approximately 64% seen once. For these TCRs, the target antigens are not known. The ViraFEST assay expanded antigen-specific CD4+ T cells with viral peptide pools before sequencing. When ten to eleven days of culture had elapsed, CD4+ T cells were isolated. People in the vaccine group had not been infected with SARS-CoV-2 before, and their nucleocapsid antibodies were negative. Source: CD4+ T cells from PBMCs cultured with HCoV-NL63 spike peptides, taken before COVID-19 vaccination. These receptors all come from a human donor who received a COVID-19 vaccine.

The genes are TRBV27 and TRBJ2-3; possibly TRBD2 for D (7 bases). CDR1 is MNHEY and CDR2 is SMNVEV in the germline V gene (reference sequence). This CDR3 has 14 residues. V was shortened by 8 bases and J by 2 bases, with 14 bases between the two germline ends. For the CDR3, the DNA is TGTGCCAGCGGGAGGGGGGTGCCCACAGATACGCAGTATTTT. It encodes CASGRGVPTDTQYF.

The CDR3 DNA reads TGTGCCAGCAGAGGACAGGGTATGGAGACCCAGTACTTC. This codes for CASRGQGMETQYF. V gene TRBV6-5 combines with J gene TRBJ2-5; 8 bases match TRBD1. There are 13 residues in the CDR3. Germline loops: CDR1 MNHEY, CDR2 SVGAGI. The V and J ends lost 6 bases and 5 bases, in that order; junction bases with no gene match: 5.

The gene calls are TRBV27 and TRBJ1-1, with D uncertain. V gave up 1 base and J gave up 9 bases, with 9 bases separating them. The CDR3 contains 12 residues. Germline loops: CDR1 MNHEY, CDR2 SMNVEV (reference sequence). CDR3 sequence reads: CASSLLGGKAFF. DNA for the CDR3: TGTGCCAGCAGTTTATTGGGAGGGAAAGCTTTCTTT.

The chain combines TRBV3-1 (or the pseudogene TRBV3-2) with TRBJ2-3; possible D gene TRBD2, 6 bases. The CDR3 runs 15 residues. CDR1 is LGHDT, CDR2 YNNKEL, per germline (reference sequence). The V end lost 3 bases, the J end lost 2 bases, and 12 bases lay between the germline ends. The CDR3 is CASSQSGDFTDTQYF. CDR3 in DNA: TGTGCCAGCAGCCAGTCTGGGGACTTCACAGATACGCAGTATTTT.

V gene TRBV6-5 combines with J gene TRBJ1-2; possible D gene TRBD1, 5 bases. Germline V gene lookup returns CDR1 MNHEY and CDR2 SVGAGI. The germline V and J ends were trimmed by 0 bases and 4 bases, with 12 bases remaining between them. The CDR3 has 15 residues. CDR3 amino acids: CASSYSQGGGYGYTF. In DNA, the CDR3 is TGTGCCAGCAGTTACTCCCAGGGCGGGGGCTATGGCTACACCTTC.

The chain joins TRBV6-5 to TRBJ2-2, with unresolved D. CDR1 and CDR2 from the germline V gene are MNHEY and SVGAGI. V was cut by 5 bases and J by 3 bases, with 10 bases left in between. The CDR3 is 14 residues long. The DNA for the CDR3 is TGTGCCAGCAGTCTCACGGCTGACACCGGGGAGCTGTTTTTT. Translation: CASSLTADTGELFF.

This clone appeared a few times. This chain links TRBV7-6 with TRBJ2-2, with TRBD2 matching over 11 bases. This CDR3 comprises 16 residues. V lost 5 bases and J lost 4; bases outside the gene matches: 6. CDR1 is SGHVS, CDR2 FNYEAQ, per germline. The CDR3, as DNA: TGTGCCAGCAGCCCAGGTGGGACTAGCGGCACCGGGGAGCTGTTTTTT. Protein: CASSPGGTSGTGELFF.

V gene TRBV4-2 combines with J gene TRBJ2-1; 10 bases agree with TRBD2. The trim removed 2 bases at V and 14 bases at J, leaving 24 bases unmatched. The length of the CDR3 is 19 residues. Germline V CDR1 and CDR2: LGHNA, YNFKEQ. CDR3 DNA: TGTGCCAGCAGCCAACAGAACCCCTTGGCTAGCGGGGGCCCAGGGTTTAAGTTCTTC. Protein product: CASSQQNPLASGGPGFKFF.

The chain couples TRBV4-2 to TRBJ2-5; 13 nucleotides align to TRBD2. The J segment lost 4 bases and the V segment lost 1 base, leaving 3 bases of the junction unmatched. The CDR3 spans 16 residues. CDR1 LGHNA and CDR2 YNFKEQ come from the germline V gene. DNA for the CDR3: TGTGCCAGCAGCCAAGGGGGGACTAGCGGGGCAGAGACCCAGTACTTC. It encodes CASSQGGTSGAETQYF.

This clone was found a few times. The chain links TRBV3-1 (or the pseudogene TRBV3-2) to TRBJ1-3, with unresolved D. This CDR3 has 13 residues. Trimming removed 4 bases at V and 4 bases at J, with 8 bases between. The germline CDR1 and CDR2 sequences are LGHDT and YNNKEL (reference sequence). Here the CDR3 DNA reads TGTGCCAGCAGCCCATTAACAGGAAACACCATATATTTT. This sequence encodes CASSPLTGNTIYF.

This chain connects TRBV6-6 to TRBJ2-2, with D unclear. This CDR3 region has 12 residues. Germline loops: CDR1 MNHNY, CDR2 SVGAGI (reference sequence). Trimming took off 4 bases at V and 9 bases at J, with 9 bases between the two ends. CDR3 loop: CASSLPLRELFF. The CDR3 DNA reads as TGTGCCAGCAGTTTACCGCTAAGGGAGCTGTTTTTT.

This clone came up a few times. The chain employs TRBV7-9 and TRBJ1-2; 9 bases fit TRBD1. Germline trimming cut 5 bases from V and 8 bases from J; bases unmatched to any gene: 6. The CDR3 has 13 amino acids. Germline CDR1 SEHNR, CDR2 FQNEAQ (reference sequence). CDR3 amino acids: CASSRSDRGGYTF. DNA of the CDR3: TGTGCCAGCAGCCGCTCGGACAGGGGCGGCTACACCTTC.

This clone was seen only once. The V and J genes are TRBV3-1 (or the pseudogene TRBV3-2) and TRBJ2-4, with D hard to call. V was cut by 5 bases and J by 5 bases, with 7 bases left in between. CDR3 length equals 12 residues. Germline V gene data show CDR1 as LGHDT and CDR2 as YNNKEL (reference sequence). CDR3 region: CASSTGQNIQYF. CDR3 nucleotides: TGTGCCAGCAGCACTGGACAAAACATTCAGTACTTC.

The CDR3 reads CASSGLAGEGAYEQYF. CDR3 sequence (DNA): TGTGCCAGCAGCGGACTAGCGGGAGAGGGGGCCTACGAGCAGTACTTC. This chain connects TRBV27 to TRBJ2-7; 13 nucleotides agree with TRBD2. Germline CDR1 reads MNHEY; CDR2 reads SMNVEV (reference sequence). Trimming at V came to 6 bases and at J to 2 bases, leaving 7 bases not matched to a gene. This CDR3 is built from 16 residues.

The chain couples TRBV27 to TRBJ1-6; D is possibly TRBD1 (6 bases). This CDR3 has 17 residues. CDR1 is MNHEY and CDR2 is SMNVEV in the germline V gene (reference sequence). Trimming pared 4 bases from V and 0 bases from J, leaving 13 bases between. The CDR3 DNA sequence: TGTGCCAGCAGTTCTGAGGGGGGCCGCTCCTATAATTCACCCCTCCACTTT. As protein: CASSSEGGRSYNSPLHF.

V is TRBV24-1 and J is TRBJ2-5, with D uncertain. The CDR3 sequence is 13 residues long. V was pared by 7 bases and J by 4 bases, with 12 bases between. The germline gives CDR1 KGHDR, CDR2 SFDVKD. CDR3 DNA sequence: TGTGCCACCAGCTACTTGGGCGGAGAGACCCAGTACTTC. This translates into CATSYLGGETQYF.